The 27 T cell receptor beta chains reported below all come from one sample, sequenced in a study of blood T cell repertoires in COVID-19. Repertoires were generated with immunoSEQ multiplex PCR, while TCRdb's copy carries only in-frame clones and drops some. The top ten clones hold under 2% of a sample with some 140,000 clones, over 65% of them seen once. Sequencing input: peripheral blood. The receptors shown here come from a man older than 75 with acute or convalescent COVID-19.

The V call is TRBV3-1 (or the pseudogene TRBV3-2), the J call TRBJ2-1; TRBD1 agrees at 7 bases. V was clipped by 4 bases and J by 7 bases; unmatched bases: 10. The CDR3 is made up of 15 amino acids. In germline, CDR1 is LGHDT, CDR2 YNNKEL (reference sequence). The CDR3 protein is CASSPPGQTKNEQFF. The CDR3 DNA reads as TGTGCCAGCAGCCCACCGGGACAGACAAAAAATGAGCAGTTCTTC.

The chain has TRBV5-4 and TRBJ1-2, with 7 positions matching TRBD1. Germline CDR1 and CDR2: SGHNT and YYREEE (reference sequence). V gave up 4 bases and J gave up 0 bases; unmatched junction bases: 9. The CDR3 is 16 residues long. The CDR3 sequence: CASSGPMTGTNYGYTF. DNA of the CDR3: TGTGCCAGCAGCGGACCAATGACAGGGACTAACTATGGCTACACCTTC.

The chain recombines TRBV30 with TRBJ2-2, with D possibly matching TRBD1 (6 bases). Between the trimmed V and J ends, which lost 4 bases and 4 bases, there was a span of 13 bases. Germline V gene lookup returns CDR1 GTSNPN and CDR2 SVGIG (reference sequence). The CDR3 is 14 amino acids. CDR3 in DNA: TGTGCCTGGATGCAGGGGCTAGGCACCGGGGAGCTGTTTTTT. Its protein is CAWMQGLGTGELFF.

The chain has TRBV7-9 and TRBJ1-2; no definite D call. The germline V and J ends were trimmed by 7 bases and 4 bases, with 16 bases remaining between them. There are 14 residues in the CDR3. Germline V CDR1 and CDR2: SEHNR, FQNEAQ (reference sequence). The CDR3, as DNA: TGTGCCAGCACCATCGACCTGAGGGCCTATGGCTACACCTTC. Translating gives CASTIDLRAYGYTF.

This chain joins TRBV29-1 and TRBJ2-3; 8 nucleotides match TRBD2. Germline V gene sequence: CDR1 SQVTM, CDR2 ANQGSEA. CDR3 length: 17 amino acids. J lost 3 bases, V lost 6 bases, and 17 bases had no gene match. The chain's CDR3 is CSVALGAAGGLTDTQYF. As DNA, the CDR3 is TGCAGCGTCGCCCTGGGGGCGGCGGGGGGATTAACAGATACGCAGTATTTT.

This rearrangement joins TRBV28 to TRBJ2-7; TRBD1 matches 8 bases. The CDR3 is 13 residues long. J lost 6 bases, V lost 1 base, and 2 bases had no gene match. Germline V CDR1 and CDR2: MDHEN, SYDVKM. The CDR3 DNA reads as TGTGCCAGCAGTTTATACGACAGGGGCGAGCAGTACGTC. It is translated as CASSLYDRGEQYV.

This clone was observed once. The chain has TRBV5-6 and TRBJ2-1; 14 bases agree with TRBD2. Germline V gene sequence: CDR1 SGHDT, CDR2 YYEEEE. The CDR3 length is 18 residues. V dropped 3 bases and J dropped 6; count of bases not matched to a gene: 11. CDR3 residues: CASSSGLAGGLTGNEQFF. CDR3 bases: TGTGCCAGCAGCTCTGGACTAGCGGGGGGCCTTACCGGCAATGAGCAGTTCTTC.

The chain employs TRBV29-1 and TRBJ1-5; the D is unclear. Germline V gene lookup returns CDR1 SQVTM and CDR2 ANQGSEA. The CDR3 totals 13 residues. Trimming cost V 3 bases and J 7 bases, with 13 bases left between them. CDR3 coding DNA: TGCAGCGTTGAGCCCAGAATCACACAGCCCCAGCATTTT. Amino acid sequence: CSVEPRITQPQHF.

This rearrangement joins TRBV5-1 to TRBJ2-7, with D unresolved. V lost 5 bases and J lost 1, with 10 bases in between. CDR1 is SGHRS, CDR2 YFSETQ, per germline. The CDR3 spans 13 residues. CDR3 DNA: TGCGCCAGCAGTATGAGCTTATCCTACGAGCAGTACTTC. This encodes CASSMSLSYEQYF. The full variable domain, rest sourced from reference TRBV5-1 and TRBJ2-7, is KAGVTQTPRYLIKTRGQQVTLSCSPISGHRSVSWYQQTPGQGLQFLFEYFSETQRNKGNFPGRFSGRQFSNSRSEMNVSTLELGDSALYLCASSMSLSYEQYFGPGTRLTVT.

A few counts support this clone. This chain joins TRBV5-1 and TRBJ2-1; D is ambiguous. With 5 bases removed from V and 10 bases from J, the gap between germline ends came to 13 bases. CDR3 length equals 12 residues. Germline CDR1 and CDR2: SGHRS and YFSETQ. CDR3 sequence: CASRKEAPEQFF. In nucleotides, the CDR3 is TGCGCCAGCAGGAAAGAGGCCCCAGAGCAGTTCTTC.

This chain links TRBV11-2 with TRBJ1-1; D remains ambiguous. The CDR3 contains 15 residues. The germline V gene encodes CDR1 SGHAT and CDR2 FQNNGV. V was trimmed by 0 bases and J by 3 bases, leaving 11 bases between them. The CDR3 nucleotides read TGTGCCAGCAGCTTAGAAAATCGGCGGTACACTGAAGCTTTCTTT. It codes for CASSLENRRYTEAFF. Variable domain in full (rest from reference TRBV11-2 and TRBJ1-1): EAGVAQSPRYKIIEKRQSVAFWCNPISGHATLYWYQQILGQGPKLLIQFQNNGVVDDSQLPKDRFSAERLKGVDSTLKIQPAKLEDSAVYLCASSLENRRYTEAFFGQGTRLTVV.

The chain joins TRBV7-8 to TRBJ2-7; D is perhaps TRBD1 (6 bases). V shed 3 bases and J shed 1 base, with 10 bases lying between them. CDR3 length: 14 residues. Germline CDR1 reads SGHVS; CDR2 reads FQNEAQ. In nucleotides, the CDR3 is TGTGCCAGCAGCTTGGGACACAGGTCCTACGAGCAGTACTTC. It is translated as CASSLGHRSYEQYF.

The chain joins TRBV30 to TRBJ1-5, with 9 bases matching TRBD1. V lost 5 bases and J lost 7; bases outside the gene matches: 6. CDR1 GTSNPN and CDR2 SVGIG come from the germline V gene (reference sequence). There are 13 residues in the CDR3. The CDR3 nucleotides are TGTGCCTGGGCACAGGGGGCCGAGCAGCCCCAGCATTTT. It codes for CAWAQGAEQPQHF.

The gene calls are TRBV28 and TRBJ1-1, with 7 positions matching TRBD1. This CDR3 spans 15 amino acids. Trimming took 5 bases from V and 2 from J; bases not matched to a gene: 8. CDR1 is MDHEN and CDR2 is SYDVKM in the germline V gene. The DNA for the CDR3 is TGTGCCAGCAGTCCTTACAGGGGTACAAACACTGAAGCTTTCTTT. Encoded protein: CASSPYRGTNTEAFF.

This chain uses TRBV3-1 (or the pseudogene TRBV3-2) with TRBJ2-3; 7 bases align to TRBD2. Germline lookup yields CDR1 LGHDT and CDR2 YNNKEL (reference sequence). With V trimmed by 4 bases and J by 5 bases, 6 bases remained unmatched. This CDR3 is 14 amino acids long. The CDR3 loop reads CASSLGGGEDTQYF. Written as DNA, the CDR3 is TGTGCCAGCAGCCTGGGCGGGGGTGAAGATACGCAGTATTTT.

A single count supports this clone. The chain combines TRBV18 with TRBJ2-5; 11 nucleotides match TRBD2. Trimming removed 0 bases from V and 6 bases from J; junction bases left unmatched: 3. The CDR3 is 15 amino acids. The V gene's germline CDR1 is KGHSH and CDR2 LQKENI. For the CDR3, the DNA is TGTGCCAGCTCACCACCAACTAGCGGGGGACAGACCCAGTACTTC. Its protein is CASSPPTSGGQTQYF.

This chain's CDR3 is CASREGGLTDTQYF. The CDR3 coding sequence is TGTGCCAGCCGGGAGGGGGGTCTAACAGATACGCAGTATTTT. This chain joins TRBV5-6 and TRBJ2-3; 8 nucleotides agree with TRBD2. Per the germline V gene, CDR1 is SGHDT and CDR2 is YYEEEE. This CDR3 spans 14 amino acids. V shed 7 bases, J shed 3 bases, and the junction held 7 bases outside the gene matches.

This chain uses TRBV6-6 with TRBJ1-5; TRBD1 might be the D (5 bases). The CDR3 consists of 14 residues. The V gene lost 6 bases and the J gene lost 1 base, with 10 bases spanning the gap. The germline CDR1 and CDR2 sequences are MNHNY and SVGAGI (reference sequence). The CDR3, as DNA: TGTGCCAGCAGCTCCGGGGGAAGCAATCAGCCCCAGCATTTT. Its translation: CASSSGGSNQPQHF.

The V call is TRBV10-1, the J call TRBJ2-3, with 7 bases matching TRBD2. The CDR3 runs to 15 residues. In germline, CDR1 is WNHNN, CDR2 SYGVQD (reference sequence). The junction had 13 bases not matched to a gene; V was cut back by 6 bases and J by 7 bases. The chain's CDR3 is CASSAKGGGTNTQYF. The CDR3 DNA reads TGCGCCAGCAGCGCCAAGGGCGGGGGAACGAATACGCAGTATTTT.

This chain joins TRBV7-9 and TRBJ1-3; possible D gene TRBD1, 6 bases. Per germline, CDR1 SEHNR and CDR2 FQNEAQ (reference sequence). This CDR3 is built from 15 residues. V dropped 5 bases and J dropped 6 bases, with 17 bases sitting between them. In nucleotides, the CDR3 is TGTGCCAGCAGCCCGCTAACAGGGAAAGTAAACACCATATATTTT. Amino acids: CASSPLTGKVNTIYF.

This clone was observed a few times. The chain joins TRBV5-5 to TRBJ1-5; 9 positions match TRBD1. The CDR3 is 19 residues long. The germline V gene encodes CDR1 SGHKS and CDR2 YYEKEE (reference sequence). With 4 bases clipped from V and 2 bases from J, the junction kept 16 bases outside the gene matches. The CDR3 bases are TGTGCCAGCAGCCAGATGATGACAGGGGGAAAGGTACGCAATCAGCCCCAGCATTTT. It encodes CASSQMMTGGKVRNQPQHF. Full variable domain (rest looked up from reference TRBV5-5 and TRBJ1-5): DAGVTQSPTHLIKTRGQQVTLRCSPISGHKSVSWYQQVLGQGPQFIFQYYEKEERGRGNFPDRFSARQFPNYSSELNVNALLLGDSALYLCASSQMMTGGKVRNQPQHFGDGTRLSIL.

V gene TRBV27 combines with J gene TRBJ2-3; 7 bases fit TRBD2. Germline CDR1 and CDR2: MNHEY and SMNVEV (reference sequence). V dropped 4 bases and J dropped 1; count of bases not matched to a gene: 5. The CDR3 has 15 amino acids. The CDR3 loop is CASSSPSGRTDTQYF. For the CDR3, the DNA is TGTGCCAGCAGTTCCCCTAGCGGCCGCACAGATACGCAGTATTTT.

The V gene is TRBV15, the J gene TRBJ2-1; D possibly corresponds to TRBD2 (5 bases). The CDR3 is made up of 15 amino acids. Trimming took off 1 base at V and 5 bases at J, with 12 bases between the two ends. Germline CDR1 LNHNV, CDR2 YYDKDF (reference sequence). CDR3 amino acids: CATSRAGSGNNEQFF. The CDR3 DNA follows: TGTGCCACCAGCAGAGCGGGGTCCGGCAACAATGAGCAGTTCTTC.

This clone was counted only a few times. The chain joins TRBV5-1 to TRBJ2-3, with D possibly being TRBD1 (7 bases). The CDR3 consists of 14 residues. V dropped 0 bases and J dropped 11 bases, with 16 bases sitting between them. Germline V gives CDR1 SGHRS, CDR2 YFSETQ. In DNA form, the CDR3 reads TGCGCCAGCAGCTTGGTTGCCGGTCAGGGGGGGCAGTATTTT. Encoded protein: CASSLVAGQGGQYF. Together with reference TRBV5-1 and TRBJ2-3, the CDR3 gives the full variable domain: KAGVTQTPRYLIKTRGQQVTLSCSPISGHRSVSWYQQTPGQGLQFLFEYFSETQRNKGNFPGRFSGRQFSNSRSEMNVSTLELGDSALYLCASSLVAGQGGQYFGPGTRLTVL.

The rearrangement links TRBV6-2 or TRBV6-3 to TRBJ1-2; no clear D. The CDR3 loop spans 14 amino acids. V lost 5 bases and J lost 8, with 18 bases in between. Germline V gives CDR1 MNHEY, CDR2 SVGEGT. Here the CDR3 reads CASSTSRDRAGYTF. The CDR3 bases are TGTGCCAGCAGTACCTCACGGGATCGGGCCGGCTACACCTTC.

The CDR3 nucleotides read TGTGCCAGCAGTGTTAAAGGAGGGCTATATCAGCCCCAGCATTTT. Translation: CASSVKGGLYQPQHF. The gene calls are TRBV2 and TRBJ1-5, with D hard to call. The germline V gene has CDR1 SNHLY and CDR2 FYNNEI. The CDR3 length is 15 residues. The ends were cut back, 4 bases at V and 5 bases at J, with 15 bases in the middle.

This clone was observed a few times. The chain employs TRBV27 and TRBJ1-6; 8 bases line up with TRBD1. Germline trimming cut 5 bases from V and 3 bases from J; bases unmatched to any gene: 3. The CDR3 has 15 amino acids. Germline CDR1 MNHEY, CDR2 SMNVEV (reference sequence). CDR3 nucleotides: TGTGCCAGCAGTCCTACAGGGGGCTATAATTCACCCCTCCACTTT. Protein product: CASSPTGGYNSPLHF.